Shown below are 28 T cell receptor beta chains from a single sample sequenced in a study of graft-versus-host responses after intestinal transplantation. The researchers put 200,000 CFSE-labeled responder cells into plates with 200,000 irradiated, violet-dye-labeled stimulator cells. Libraries were prepared by immunoSEQ multiplex PCR; TCRdb keeps only in-frame clonotypes and omits some of them. The data show some 2,200 clones, just under 30% seen once. Here the sequenced sample was alloreactive CD8+ T cells from a mixed lymphocyte reaction culture, taken before transplantation. Regarding subset: CFSE-low proliferating T cells sorted from roughly six-day pre-transplant mixed lymphocyte reaction (GvH or HvG direction). All receptors come from a human patient who was an organ donor for intestinal transplantation.

The rearrangement uses TRBV27 and TRBJ2-1; 9 positions match TRBD2. The CDR3 is 17 amino acids. Trimming cost V 2 bases and J 4 bases; bases outside gene matches: 9. From germline, CDR1 is MNHEY and CDR2 SMNVEV (reference sequence). CDR3 sequence reads: CASSLLGAGGPYNEQFF. The DNA of the CDR3 is TGTGCCAGCAGTTTACTCGGGGCGGGGGGGCCTTACAATGAGCAGTTCTTC.

The chain couples TRBV7-9 to TRBJ2-7; 9 bases are shared with TRBD1. J lost 4 bases, V lost 5 bases, and 9 bases had no gene match. The germline V gene has CDR1 SEHNR and CDR2 FQNEAQ (reference sequence). The CDR3 is made up of 15 amino acids. The CDR3 is CASSTQGASGYEQYF. CDR3 nucleotides: TGTGCCAGCAGCACACAGGGGGCGTCTGGATACGAGCAGTACTTC.

This clone qualifies as medium-sized (0.01 to 0.1%). V usage is TRBV4-3 and J usage is TRBJ2-5; TRBD1 matches at 10 bases. Germline loops: CDR1 LGHNA, CDR2 YSLEER. The CDR3 is made up of 15 amino acids. The trim removed 4 bases at V and 5 bases at J, leaving 7 bases unmatched. As DNA, the CDR3 is TGCGCCAGCAGCCTGGGGACAGGGGAGGGGGAGACCCAGTACTTC. Residues: CASSLGTGEGETQYF.

In the case of this clone: Sequence at one end of the junction differs from germline and may be a read error. The chain carries TRBV2 and TRBJ1-3, with D possibly being TRBD1 (6 bases). Per the germline V gene, CDR1 is SNHLY and CDR2 is FYNNEI. CDR3 length: 16 residues. In DNA form, the CDR3 reads TGTGCCAGCAGTTCGGACAGAGTTTACTCTGGAAACACCATGTATTTT. It yields the protein CASSSDRVYSGNTMYF.

In its sample, this clone was seen a few times. The chain couples TRBV29-1 to TRBJ2-1; D perhaps matches TRBD1 (5 bases). This CDR3 contains 16 residues. The V end was cut by 6 bases, the J end by 1 base, with 19 bases between. Germline V gene data show CDR1 as SQVTM and CDR2 as ANQGSEA. The CDR3 sequence: CSVENPQASSYNEQFF. The CDR3 DNA sequence: TGCAGCGTGGAAAATCCACAGGCATCGTCCTACAATGAGCAGTTCTTC.

The chain is built from TRBV5-1 and TRBJ2-3; TRBD2 agrees at 10 bases. The CDR3 has 17 residues. V lost 5 bases to trimming and J lost 2 bases; unmatched junction nucleotides: 11. CDR1 is SGHRS and CDR2 is YFSETQ in the germline V gene. Here the CDR3 DNA reads TGCGCCAGCAGTAACCTTATAGCGGGGGGTTACACAGATACGCAGTATTTT. Protein sequence: CASSNLIAGGYTDTQYF.

The rearrangement joins TRBV7-3 to TRBJ2-2, with 8 bases matching TRBD2. V was clipped by 1 base and J by 0 bases; unmatched bases: 4. From germline, CDR1 is SGHTA and CDR2 FQGTGA. The CDR3 sequence is 17 residues long. DNA for the CDR3: TGTGCCAGCAGCTTAATGGCGGGGGGAGCGAACACCGGGGAGCTGTTTTTT. This sequence encodes CASSLMAGGANTGELFF.

This clone was counted only a few times. Germline and junction disagree at one end, which may indicate a read error. The chain combines TRBV5-4 with TRBJ1-6; perhaps TRBD1 as D (5 bases). The CDR3 spans 14 residues. From germline, CDR1 is SGHNT and CDR2 YYREEE (reference sequence). The CDR3 DNA is TGCGCCAGCAGCCAAGACAGCAATAATTCACCCCTCCACTTT. This codes for CASSQDSNNSPLHF.

V and J are TRBV4-1 and TRBJ2-7; 10 bases are shared with TRBD1. Losses at the gene ends were 1 base for V and 4 bases for J; bases not matched to a gene: 4. This CDR3 comprises 15 residues. Germline lookup yields CDR1 MGHRA and CDR2 YSYEKL. The CDR3: CASSQGQGAAYEQYF. Here the CDR3 DNA reads TGCGCCAGCAGCCAAGGACAGGGGGCGGCATACGAGCAGTACTTC.

The chain combines TRBV28 with TRBJ2-7, with a weak D call TRBD2 (7 bases). Trimming took 6 bases from V and 4 from J, leaving 19 bases between them. The germline CDR1 and CDR2 sequences are MDHEN and SYDVKM. The CDR3 sequence is 15 residues long. The chain's CDR3 is CASRLFTGRGYEQYF. The CDR3 bases are TGTGCCAGCAGGCTCTTTACAGGGCGGGGGTACGAGCAGTACTTC.

The count of this clone is one. One junction end does not reproduce the germline sequence, and a read error may be involved. This chain connects TRBV5-1 to TRBJ2-7; 11 bases agree with TRBD1. CDR3 size: 14 residues. CDR1 and CDR2 (germline): SGHRS, YFSETQ. CDR3 amino acids: CVSSAGQGVYEQYF. DNA of the CDR3: TGCGTCAGCAGCGCGGGACAGGGGGTCTACGAGCAGTACTTC. Full variable domain (rest looked up from reference TRBV5-1 and TRBJ2-7): KAGVTQTPRYLIKTRGQQVTLSCSPISGHRSVSWYQQTPGQGLQFLFEYFSETQRNKGNFPGRFSGRQFSNSRSEMNVSTLELGDSALYLCVSSAGQGVYEQYFGPGTRLTVT.

There are a few counts of this clone. V is TRBV27 and J is TRBJ2-7; 7 nucleotides match TRBD1. Germline CDR1 and CDR2: MNHEY and SMNVEV (reference sequence). The ends lost 3 bases at V and 3 bases at J; junction bases unmatched: 5. The CDR3 runs to 14 residues. The CDR3 DNA reads TGTGCCAGCAGTTTGACGGGACAGATCTACGAGCAGTACTTC. It is translated as CASSLTGQIYEQYF.

Relative to its sample, this clone is large. The chain combines TRBV7-8 with TRBJ2-7; 12 bases map to TRBD1. V shed 6 bases, J shed 3 bases, and the junction held 3 bases outside the gene matches. Per the germline V gene, CDR1 is SGHVS and CDR2 is FQNEAQ. CDR3 length: 14 amino acids. This chain's CDR3 is CASSGTGGIYEQYF. For the CDR3, the DNA is TGTGCCAGCAGTGGGACAGGGGGCATCTACGAGCAGTACTTC.

The genes are TRBV5-6 and TRBJ1-3; D is uncertain. This CDR3 contains 14 residues. The V gene lost 1 base and the J gene lost 0 bases, with 5 bases spanning the gap. The V gene's germline CDR1 is SGHDT and CDR2 YYEEEE. CDR3 protein: CASSLSISGNTIYF. As DNA, the CDR3 is TGTGCCAGCAGCTTGAGCATCTCTGGAAACACCATATATTTT.

This clone was observed a few times. The chain carries TRBV10-3 and TRBJ2-3, with 8 bases aligning to TRBD2. This CDR3 region has 15 residues. V lost 3 bases to trimming and J lost 9 bases; unmatched junction nucleotides: 11. Germline V CDR1 and CDR2: ENHRY, SYGVKD. CDR3 DNA: TGTGCCATCAGTGACCCCCCCGGGGGGGAAGACACGCAGTATTTT. Protein product: CAISDPPGGEDTQYF.

In this sample, this clone turned up a few times. The CDR3 coding sequence is TGCGCCAGCAGCCAAGCTGACAGGGAATTTGATGGCTACACCTTC. Encoded protein: CASSQADREFDGYTF. The chain links TRBV4-1 to TRBJ1-2, with 7 bases matching TRBD1. V dropped 1 base and J dropped 6; count of bases not matched to a gene: 8. Germline-derived CDR1 and CDR2 are MGHRA and YSYEKL. This CDR3 has 15 amino acids.

The CDR3 region is CASSVLAGELFF. The CDR3 DNA is TGTGCCAGCAGCGTCCTCGCCGGGGAGCTGTTTTTT. This chain links TRBV9 with TRBJ2-2, with D unclear. The CDR3 has 12 residues. V was cut by 2 bases and J by 6 bases, with 5 bases left in between. CDR1 and CDR2 (germline): SGDLS, YYNGEE.

The J gene is TRBJ2-1, the V gene TRBV11-2, with 10 bases lining up with TRBD2. With 0 bases clipped from V and 2 bases from J, the junction kept 4 bases outside the gene matches. The CDR3 loop spans 17 amino acids. Per germline, CDR1 SGHAT and CDR2 FQNNGV. CDR3 in amino acids: CASSLDPSGGPYNEQFF. CDR3 nucleotide sequence: TGTGCCAGCAGCTTAGATCCTAGCGGGGGTCCCTACAATGAGCAGTTCTTC.

V and J are TRBV7-9 and TRBJ1-2; 9 bases align to TRBD1. The CDR3 extends over 15 amino acids. V was pared by 1 base and J by 4 bases, with 4 bases of the junction left unmatched. CDR1 is SEHNR and CDR2 is FQNEAQ in the germline V gene (reference sequence). The CDR3 region is CASSLGQGVSYGYTF. The CDR3, as DNA: TGTGCCAGCAGCTTAGGACAGGGGGTTAGCTATGGCTACACCTTC.

This clone was recorded a few times. CDR3 in amino acids: CASSLDNTSTDTQYF. CDR3 nucleotide sequence: TGTGCCAGCAGTTTAGACAACACAAGCACAGATACGCAGTATTTT. V gene TRBV28 combines with J gene TRBJ2-3; no firm D call. CDR3 length equals 15 residues. V lost 2 bases and J 0 bases, leaving 9 bases between the germline ends. CDR1 is MDHEN, CDR2 SYDVKM, per germline. Filled out from reference TRBV28 and TRBJ2-3, the complete variable domain reads DVKVTQSSRYLVKRTGEKVFLECVQDMDHENMFWYRQDPGLGLRLIYFSYDVKMKEKGDIPEGYSVSREKKERFSLILESASTNQTSMYLCASSLDNTSTDTQYFGPGTRLTVL.

This clone was observed a few times. V and J are TRBV4-1 and TRBJ1-1; D is unclear. Germline V gene data show CDR1 as MGHRA and CDR2 as YSYEKL. The CDR3 extends over 15 amino acids. Trimming left V 4 bases short and J 5 bases short, with 17 bases between. This CDR3 is CASSPVQDFRTEAFF. In nucleotides, the CDR3 is TGCGCCAGCAGCCCGGTTCAGGACTTTAGGACTGAAGCTTTCTTT.

This clone was counted a few times. The rearrangement links TRBV29-1 to TRBJ2-3; TRBD2 matches 8 bases. This CDR3 comprises 16 residues. The germline gives CDR1 SQVTM, CDR2 ANQGSEA. The ends lost 6 bases at V and 2 bases at J; junction bases unmatched: 13. CDR3 DNA: TGCAGCGTCGAGTATCGGGAGCGGGGGCTCACAGATACGCAGTATTTT. Translated, it gives CSVEYRERGLTDTQYF.

CDR3 sequence (DNA): TGTGCCAGCTCAGAGGGCGCGGCAGAAACCAAAAACATTCAGTACTTC. It translates to CASSEGAAETKNIQYF. This rearrangement joins TRBV18 to TRBJ2-4; D is perhaps TRBD2 (5 bases). Germline V gene data show CDR1 as KGHSH and CDR2 as LQKENI. Trimming removed 5 bases from V and 2 bases from J, with 16 bases in between. This CDR3 is 16 amino acids long.

V and J are TRBV5-1 and TRBJ2-3, with TRBD2 matching over 8 bases. CDR3 length equals 14 residues. V was clipped by 7 bases and J by 4 bases; unmatched bases: 8. Germline CDR1 SGHRS, CDR2 YFSETQ. CDR3 sequence reads: CASAQRGGADTQYF. CDR3 DNA sequence: TGCGCCAGCGCACAACGGGGGGGCGCAGATACGCAGTATTTT.

J is TRBJ2-7 and V is TRBV6-5; D perhaps matches TRBD2 (6 bases). Trimming cost V 4 bases and J 3 bases, with 16 bases left between them. The CDR3 sequence is 15 residues long. Per the germline V gene, CDR1 is MNHEY and CDR2 is SVGAGI. The CDR3, as DNA: TGTGCCAGCAGTTCCAGGAATGAGGAGGGCTACGAGCAGTACTTC. Its translation: CASSSRNEEGYEQYF.

This clone was detected a few times. This chain links TRBV4-1 with TRBJ1-2, with D possibly being TRBD1 (5 bases). The CDR3 is 14 amino acids. Trimming stripped 2 bases from V and 6 bases from J, with 13 bases between. Germline V CDR1 and CDR2: MGHRA, YSYEKL. This chain's CDR3 is CASSQQGLGDGYTF. The CDR3 bases are TGCGCCAGCAGCCAACAGGGACTGGGCGATGGCTACACCTTC.

This chain joins TRBV4-1 and TRBJ2-1, with 7 nucleotides matching TRBD2. Germline loops: CDR1 MGHRA, CDR2 YSYEKL. The V and J ends lost 0 bases and 2 bases, in that order; junction bases with no gene match: 10. This CDR3 region has 18 residues. The CDR3 sequence is CASSQDSVGGWTYNEQFF. CDR3 nucleotides: TGCGCCAGCAGCCAAGATTCGGTGGGGGGGTGGACCTACAATGAGCAGTTCTTC.

V is TRBV27 and J is TRBJ2-3; a weak D match, TRBD1 (6 bases). CDR1 is MNHEY, CDR2 SMNVEV, per germline (reference sequence). Trimming stripped 6 bases from V and 6 bases from J, with 16 bases between. The length of the CDR3 is 14 residues. The CDR3 coding sequence is TGTGCCAGCAGGCTCGTTGGGGGCGGGGATACGCAGTATTTT. Translated, it gives CASRLVGGGDTQYF.